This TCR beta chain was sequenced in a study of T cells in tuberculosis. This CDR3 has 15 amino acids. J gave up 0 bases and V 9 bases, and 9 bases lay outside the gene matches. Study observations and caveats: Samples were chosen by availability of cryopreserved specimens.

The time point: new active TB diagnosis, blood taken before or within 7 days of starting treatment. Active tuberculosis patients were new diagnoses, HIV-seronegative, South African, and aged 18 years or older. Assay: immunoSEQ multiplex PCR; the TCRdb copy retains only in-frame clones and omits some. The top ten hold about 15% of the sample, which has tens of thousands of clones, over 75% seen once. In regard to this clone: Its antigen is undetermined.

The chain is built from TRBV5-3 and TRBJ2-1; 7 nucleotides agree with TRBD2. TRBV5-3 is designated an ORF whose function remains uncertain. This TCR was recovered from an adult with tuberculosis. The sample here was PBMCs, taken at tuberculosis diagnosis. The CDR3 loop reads CATPGGPSSYNEQFF. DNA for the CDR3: TGTGCCACTCCGGGGGGTCCCAGCTCCTACAATGAGCAGTTCTTC.